This T cell receptor beta chain appears in the sequencing data of a study of T cell repertoires in ileal Crohn's disease. About the study: At surgery, under 40% of patients smoked, with median disease duration roughly 7.2 years. The study's findings and limits: Compared with non-smokers, active smokers at surgery showed more clonal expansions.

This clone showed up just a few times. Its antigen is not known. In germline, CDR1 is MDHEN, CDR2 SYDVKM. This CDR3 has 14 residues. V lost 4 bases to trimming and J lost 4 bases; unmatched junction nucleotides: 3. The data were produced by immunoSEQ multiplex PCR, yet TCRdb's version contains in-frame clones alone and is incomplete. Found here are a few thousand clones, 75% to 85% of them singletons; the top ten hold 7.6%. The chain has TRBV28 and TRBJ2-7; 11 nucleotides line up with TRBD1. The sample consisted of ileal tissue. The TCR comes from an adult with Crohn's disease. CDR3: CASSSRDRGYEQYV. The CDR3 nucleotides are TGTGCCAGCAGTTCACGGGACAGGGGGTACGAGCAGTACGTC.